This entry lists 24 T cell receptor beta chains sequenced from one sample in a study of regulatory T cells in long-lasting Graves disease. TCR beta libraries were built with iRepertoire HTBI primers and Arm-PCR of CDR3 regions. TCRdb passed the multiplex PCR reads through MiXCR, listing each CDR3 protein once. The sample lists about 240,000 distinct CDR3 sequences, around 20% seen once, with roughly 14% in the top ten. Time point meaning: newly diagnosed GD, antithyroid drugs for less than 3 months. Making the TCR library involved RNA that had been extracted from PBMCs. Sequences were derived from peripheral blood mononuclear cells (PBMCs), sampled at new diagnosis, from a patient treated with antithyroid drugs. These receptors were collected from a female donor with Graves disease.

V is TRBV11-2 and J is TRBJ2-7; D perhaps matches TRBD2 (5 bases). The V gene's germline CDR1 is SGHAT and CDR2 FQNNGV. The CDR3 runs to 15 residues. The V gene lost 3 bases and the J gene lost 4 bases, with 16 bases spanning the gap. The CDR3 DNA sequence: TGTGCCAGCAGCTTCCCCTCCTCGGGGAATTACGAGCAGTACTTC. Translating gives CASSFPSSGNYEQYF.

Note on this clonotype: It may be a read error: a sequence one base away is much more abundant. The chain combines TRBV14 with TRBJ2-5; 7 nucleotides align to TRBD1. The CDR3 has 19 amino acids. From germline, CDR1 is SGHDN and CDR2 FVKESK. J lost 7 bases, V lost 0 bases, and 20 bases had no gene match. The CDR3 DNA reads TGTGCCAGCAGCCAAGACGGGACAGCAGCGACCCTTTTTATTGGGACCCAGTACTTC. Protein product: CASSQDGTAATLFIGTQYF. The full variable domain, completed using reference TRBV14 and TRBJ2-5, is EAGVTQFPSHSVIEKGQTVTLRCDPISGHDNLYWYRRVMGKEIKFLLHFVKESKQDESGMPNNRFLAERTGGTYSTLKVQPAELEDSGVYFCASSQDGTAATLFIGTQYFGPGTRLLVL.

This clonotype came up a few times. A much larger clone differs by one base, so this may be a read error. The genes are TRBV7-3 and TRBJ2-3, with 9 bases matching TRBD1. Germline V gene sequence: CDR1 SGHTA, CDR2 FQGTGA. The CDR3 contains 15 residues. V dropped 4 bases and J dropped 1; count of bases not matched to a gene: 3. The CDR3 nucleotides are TGTGCCAGCAGCTCCGGACAGGGGTGCACAGATACGCAGTATTTT. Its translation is CASSSGQGCTDTQYF.

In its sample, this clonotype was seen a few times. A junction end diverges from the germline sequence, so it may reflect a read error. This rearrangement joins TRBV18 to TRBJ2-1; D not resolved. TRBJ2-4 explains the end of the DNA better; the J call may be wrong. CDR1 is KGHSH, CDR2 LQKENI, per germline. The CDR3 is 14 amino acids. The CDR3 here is CASSPDPGSNTQYF. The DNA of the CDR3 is TGTGCCAGCTCACCCGATCCCGGATCAAACACTCAGTACTTC.

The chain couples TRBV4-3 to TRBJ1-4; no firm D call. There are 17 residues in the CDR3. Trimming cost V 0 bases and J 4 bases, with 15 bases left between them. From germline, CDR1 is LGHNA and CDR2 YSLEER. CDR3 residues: CASSQEILGSFNEKLFF. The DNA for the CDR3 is TGCGCCAGCAGCCAAGAGATTCTTGGGAGTTTTAATGAAAAACTGTTTTTT.

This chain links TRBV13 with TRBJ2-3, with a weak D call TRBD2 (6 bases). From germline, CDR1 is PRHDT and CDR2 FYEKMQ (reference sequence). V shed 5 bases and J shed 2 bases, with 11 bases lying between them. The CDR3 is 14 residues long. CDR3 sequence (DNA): TGTGCCAGCAGCAGACGGACTACCACAGATACGCAGTATTTT. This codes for CASSRRTTTDTQYF.

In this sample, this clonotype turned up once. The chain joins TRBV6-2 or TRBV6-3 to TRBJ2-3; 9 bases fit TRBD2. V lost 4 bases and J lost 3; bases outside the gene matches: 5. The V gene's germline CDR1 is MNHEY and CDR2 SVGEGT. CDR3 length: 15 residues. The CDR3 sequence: CASSLLGLATDTQYF. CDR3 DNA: TGTGCCAGCAGTTTATTGGGACTAGCAACAGATACGCAGTATTTT.

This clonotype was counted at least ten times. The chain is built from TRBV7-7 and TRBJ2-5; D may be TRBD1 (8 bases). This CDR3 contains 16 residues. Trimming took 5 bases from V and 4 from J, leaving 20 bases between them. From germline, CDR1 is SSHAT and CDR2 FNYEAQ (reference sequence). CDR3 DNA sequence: TGTGCCAGCAGCCCCATCGGACAGGGAGGGCTAGAGACCCAGTACTTC. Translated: CASSPIGQGGLETQYF. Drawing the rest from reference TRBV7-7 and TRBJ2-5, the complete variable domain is GAGVSQSPRYKVTKRGQDVTLRCDPISSHATLYWYQQALGQGPEFLTYFNYEAQPDKSGLPSDRFSAERPEGSISTLTIQRTEQRDSAMYRCASSPIGQGGLETQYFGPGTRLLVL.

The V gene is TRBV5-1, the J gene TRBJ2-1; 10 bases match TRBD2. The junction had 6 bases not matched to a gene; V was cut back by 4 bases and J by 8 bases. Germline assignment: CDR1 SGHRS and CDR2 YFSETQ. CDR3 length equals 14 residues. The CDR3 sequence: CASSPAGGSDEQFF. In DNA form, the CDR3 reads TGCGCCAGCAGCCCAGCGGGAGGGTCGGATGAGCAGTTCTTC.

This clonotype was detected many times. The CDR3 nucleotides read TGTGCCAGCAGTTTGTGGGGTGTGACAGTGGATCAGCCCCAGCATTTT. This gives the protein CASSLWGVTVDQPQHF. This rearrangement joins TRBV28 to TRBJ1-5; possible D gene TRBD1, 5 bases. The CDR3 is made up of 16 amino acids. V lost 3 bases and J lost 5, with 17 bases in between. Germline CDR1 MDHEN, CDR2 SYDVKM. The full variable domain, in which reference TRBV28 and TRBJ1-5 provide the parts outside the CDR3, is DVKVTQSSRYLVKRTGEKVFLECVQDMDHENMFWYRQDPGLGLRLIYFSYDVKMKEKGDIPEGYSVSREKKERFSLILESASTNQTSMYLCASSLWGVTVDQPQHFGDGTRLSIL.

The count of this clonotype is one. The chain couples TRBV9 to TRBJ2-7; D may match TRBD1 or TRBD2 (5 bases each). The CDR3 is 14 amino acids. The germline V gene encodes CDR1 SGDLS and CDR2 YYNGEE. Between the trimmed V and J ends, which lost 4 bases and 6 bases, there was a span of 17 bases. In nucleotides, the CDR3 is TGTGCCAGCAGCCCCCCGGGGCCCGCTGGCGAGCAGTACTTC. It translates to CASSPPGPAGEQYF.

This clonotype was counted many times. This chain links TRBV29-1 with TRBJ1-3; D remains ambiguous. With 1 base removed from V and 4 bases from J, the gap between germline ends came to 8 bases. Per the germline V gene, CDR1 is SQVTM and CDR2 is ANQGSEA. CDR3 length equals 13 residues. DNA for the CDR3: TGCAGCGTTGAAGGGGGTCAGGGAAACACCATATATTTT. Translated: CSVEGGQGNTIYF.

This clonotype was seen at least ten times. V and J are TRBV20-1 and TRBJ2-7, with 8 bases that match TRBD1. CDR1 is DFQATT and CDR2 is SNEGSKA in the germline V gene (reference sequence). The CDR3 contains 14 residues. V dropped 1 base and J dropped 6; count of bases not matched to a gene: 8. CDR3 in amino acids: CSARASGGRGEQYF. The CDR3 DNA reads TGCAGTGCTAGAGCGTCAGGGGGCCGCGGCGAGCAGTACTTC.

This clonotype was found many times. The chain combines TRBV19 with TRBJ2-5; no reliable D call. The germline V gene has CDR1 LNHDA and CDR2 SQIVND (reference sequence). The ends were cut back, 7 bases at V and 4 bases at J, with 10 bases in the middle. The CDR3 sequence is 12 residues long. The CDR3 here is CASKVSGETQYF. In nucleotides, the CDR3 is TGTGCCAGTAAAGTCAGTGGAGAGACCCAGTACTTC.

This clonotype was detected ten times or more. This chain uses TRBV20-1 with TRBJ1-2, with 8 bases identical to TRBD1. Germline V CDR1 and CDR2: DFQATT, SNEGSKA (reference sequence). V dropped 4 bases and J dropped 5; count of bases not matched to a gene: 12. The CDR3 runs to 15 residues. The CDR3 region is CSATKGAGGRYGYTF. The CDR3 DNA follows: TGCAGTGCTACAAAGGGGGCAGGGGGCCGGTATGGCTACACCTTC.

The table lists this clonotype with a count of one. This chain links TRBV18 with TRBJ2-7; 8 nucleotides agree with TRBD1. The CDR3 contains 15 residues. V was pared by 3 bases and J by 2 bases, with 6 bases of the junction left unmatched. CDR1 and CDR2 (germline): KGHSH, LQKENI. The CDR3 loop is CASSPGTGVTYEQYF. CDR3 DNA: TGTGCCAGCTCACCTGGGACAGGAGTAACCTACGAGCAGTACTTC.

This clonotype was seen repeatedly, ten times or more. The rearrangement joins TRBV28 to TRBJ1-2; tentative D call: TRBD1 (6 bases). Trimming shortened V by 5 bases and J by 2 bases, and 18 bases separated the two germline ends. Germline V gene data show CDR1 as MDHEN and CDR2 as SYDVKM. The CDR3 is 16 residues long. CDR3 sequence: CASSPRVGGSNYGYTF. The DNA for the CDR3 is TGTGCCAGCAGTCCTAGGGTTGGGGGCTCCAACTATGGCTACACCTTC.

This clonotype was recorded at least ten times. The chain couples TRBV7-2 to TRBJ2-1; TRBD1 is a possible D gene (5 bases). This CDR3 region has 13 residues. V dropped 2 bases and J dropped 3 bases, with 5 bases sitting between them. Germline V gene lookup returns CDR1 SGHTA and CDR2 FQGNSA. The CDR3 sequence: CASSLQGYNEQFF. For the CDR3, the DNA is TGTGCCAGCAGCTTACAGGGCTACAATGAGCAGTTCTTC. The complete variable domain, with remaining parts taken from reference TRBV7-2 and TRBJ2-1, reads GAGVSQSPSNKVTEKGKDVELRCDPISGHTALYWYRQSLGQGLEFLIYFQGNSAPDKSGLPSDRFSAERTGGSVSTLTIQRTQQEDSAVYLCASSLQGYNEQFFGPGTRLTVL.

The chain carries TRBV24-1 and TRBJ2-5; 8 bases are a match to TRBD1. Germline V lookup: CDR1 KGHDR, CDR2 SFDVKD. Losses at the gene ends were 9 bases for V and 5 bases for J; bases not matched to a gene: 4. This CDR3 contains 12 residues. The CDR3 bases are TGTGCCACCTCTTGGACAGGGGAGACCCAGTACTTC. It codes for CATSWTGETQYF.

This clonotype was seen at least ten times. The chain's CDR3 is CASSSAGNEQYF. In nucleotides, the CDR3 is TGCGCCAGCAGCTCTGCAGGGAACGAGCAGTACTTC. The chain employs TRBV5-1 and TRBJ2-7; TRBD1 might be the D (5 bases). The CDR3 consists of 12 residues. The germline CDR1 and CDR2 sequences are SGHRS and YFSETQ. Trimming left V 3 bases short and J 5 bases short, with 9 bases between.

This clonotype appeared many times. Here the CDR3 reads CASSLFESGTRHEKLFF. In nucleotides, the CDR3 is TGTGCCAGCAGCTTGTTCGAGAGCGGGACGAGGCATGAAAAACTGTTTTTT. The rearrangement uses TRBV5-6 and TRBJ1-4; D might be TRBD1 (5 bases). CDR3 length: 17 amino acids. With 1 base removed from V and 6 bases from J, the gap between germline ends came to 19 bases. Germline V gene sequence: CDR1 SGHDT, CDR2 YYEEEE.

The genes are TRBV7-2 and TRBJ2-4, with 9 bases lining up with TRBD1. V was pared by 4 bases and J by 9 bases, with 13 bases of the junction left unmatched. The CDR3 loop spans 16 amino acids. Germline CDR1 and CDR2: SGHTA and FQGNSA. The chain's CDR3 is CASSSQIPGTGTIQYF. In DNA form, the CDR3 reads TGTGCCAGCAGCTCTCAGATCCCCGGGACAGGGACCATTCAGTACTTC.

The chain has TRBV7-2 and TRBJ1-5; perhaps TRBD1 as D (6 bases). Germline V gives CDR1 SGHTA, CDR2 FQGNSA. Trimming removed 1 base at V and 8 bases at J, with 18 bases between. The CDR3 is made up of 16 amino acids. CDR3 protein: CASSLGGGGAGKPQHF. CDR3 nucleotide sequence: TGTGCCAGCAGCTTAGGGGGCGGGGGGGCCGGCAAGCCCCAGCATTTT.

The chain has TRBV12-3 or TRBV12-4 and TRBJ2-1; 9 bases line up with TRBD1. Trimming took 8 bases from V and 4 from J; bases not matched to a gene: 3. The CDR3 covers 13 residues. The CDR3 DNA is TGTGCCAGCGCCGGGACAGGGTACAATGAGCAGTTCTTC. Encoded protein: CASAGTGYNEQFF.